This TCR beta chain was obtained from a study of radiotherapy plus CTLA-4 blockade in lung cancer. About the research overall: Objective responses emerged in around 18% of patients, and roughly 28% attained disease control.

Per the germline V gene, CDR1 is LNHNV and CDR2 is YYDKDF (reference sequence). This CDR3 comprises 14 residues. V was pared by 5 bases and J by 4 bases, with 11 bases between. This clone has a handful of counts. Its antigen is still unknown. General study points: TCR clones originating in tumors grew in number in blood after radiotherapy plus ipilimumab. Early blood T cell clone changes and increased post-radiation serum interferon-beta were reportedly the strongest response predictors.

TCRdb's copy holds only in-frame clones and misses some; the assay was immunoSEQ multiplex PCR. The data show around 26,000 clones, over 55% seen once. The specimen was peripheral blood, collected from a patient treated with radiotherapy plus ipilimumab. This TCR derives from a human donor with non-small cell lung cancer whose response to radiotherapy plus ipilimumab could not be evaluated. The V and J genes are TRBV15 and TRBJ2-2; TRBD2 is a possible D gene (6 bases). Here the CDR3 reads CATSSGDSTGELFF. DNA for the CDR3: TGTGCCACCAGCTCGGGGGATAGCACCGGGGAGCTGTTTTTT.